There are many counts of the clone carrying this T cell receptor beta chain. CDR1 and CDR2 (germline): MNHNS, SASEGT. The CDR3 runs 13 residues. The V end lost 7 bases, the J end lost 1 base, and 9 bases lay between the germline ends. Uncontrolled infection, other autoimmune disease, pregnancy and lactation each barred patients from inclusion. PBMCs were sourced from about 10 ml fresh peripheral blood. The sample is drawn from a study of T cells in Graves' hyperthyroidism and ophthalmopathy. RNA transcripts were the template for amplifying TCR beta CDR3 regions. The TCR CDR3 first-round RT-PCR relied on the HTBI primer set. One entry per CDR3 protein, called by TCRdb with MiXCR from the multiplex PCR reads. The table records hundreds of thousands of distinct CDR3 sequences, approximately 15% of them present only once.

The chain carries TRBV6-1 and TRBJ2-3; D is undetermined. This TCR came from a woman aged 30 to 39 with Graves' hyperthyroidism that later progressed to Graves' ophthalmopathy. Material for sequencing was blood. The CDR3 is CASTDHRTDTQYF. DNA of the CDR3: TGTGCCAGCACGGACCACCGCACAGATACGCAGTATTTT.